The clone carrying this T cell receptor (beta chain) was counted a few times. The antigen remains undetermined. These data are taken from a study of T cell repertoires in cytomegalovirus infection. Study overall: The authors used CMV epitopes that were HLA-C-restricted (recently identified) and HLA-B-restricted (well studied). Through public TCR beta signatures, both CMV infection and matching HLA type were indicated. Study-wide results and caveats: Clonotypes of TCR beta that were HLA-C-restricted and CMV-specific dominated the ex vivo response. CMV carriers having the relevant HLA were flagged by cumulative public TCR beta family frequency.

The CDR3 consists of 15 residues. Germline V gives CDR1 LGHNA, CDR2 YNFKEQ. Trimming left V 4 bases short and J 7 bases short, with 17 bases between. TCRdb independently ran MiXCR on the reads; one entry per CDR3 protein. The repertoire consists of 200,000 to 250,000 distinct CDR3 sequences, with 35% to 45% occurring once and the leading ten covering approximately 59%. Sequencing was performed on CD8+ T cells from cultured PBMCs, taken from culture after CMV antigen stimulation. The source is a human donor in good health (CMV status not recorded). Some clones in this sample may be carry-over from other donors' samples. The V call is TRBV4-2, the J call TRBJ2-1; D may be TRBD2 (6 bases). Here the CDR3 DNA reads TGTGCCAGCAGCCCACGACTAGAAAGCGGGAATGAGCAGTTCTTC. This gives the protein CASSPRLESGNEQFF.